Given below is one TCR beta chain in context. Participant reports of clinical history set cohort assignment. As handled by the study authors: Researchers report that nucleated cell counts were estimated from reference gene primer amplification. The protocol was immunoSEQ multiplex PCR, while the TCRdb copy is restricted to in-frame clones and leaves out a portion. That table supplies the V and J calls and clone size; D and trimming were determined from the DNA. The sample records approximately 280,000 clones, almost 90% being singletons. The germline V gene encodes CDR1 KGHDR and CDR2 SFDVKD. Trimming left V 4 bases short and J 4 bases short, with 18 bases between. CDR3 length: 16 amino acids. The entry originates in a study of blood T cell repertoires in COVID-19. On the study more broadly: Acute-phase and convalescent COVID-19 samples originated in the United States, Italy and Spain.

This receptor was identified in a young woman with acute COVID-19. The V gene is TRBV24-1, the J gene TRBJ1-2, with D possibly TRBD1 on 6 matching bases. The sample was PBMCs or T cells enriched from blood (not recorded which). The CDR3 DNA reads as TGTGCCACCAGTGACGATGGACAGCTGGGGAGCTATGGCTACACCTTC. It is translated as CATSDDGQLGSYGYTF.